Presented here are 31 T cell receptor beta chains from one specimen sequenced in a study of regulatory T cells in long-lasting Graves disease. To make TCR beta libraries, researchers used iRepertoire HTBI primers and Arm-PCR of CDR3 regions. In TCRdb, the multiplex PCR reads were re-called with MiXCR into one record per CDR3 protein. The repertoire holds 350,000 to 500,000 distinct CDR3 sequences, with 15% to 20% as singletons. Described time point: newly diagnosed GD, antithyroid drugs for less than 3 months. PBMC-extracted RNA yielded the TCR library. This same sample was also taken into another study, of T cells in Graves' hyperthyroidism and ophthalmopathy.

The sample was peripheral blood mononuclear cells (PBMCs), taken at new diagnosis, from a patient treated with antithyroid drugs. The receptors were gathered from a woman younger than 35 with Graves disease.

This clonotype has just a few counts. One base away lies a much larger clone, so this may be a sequencing read error. This rearrangement joins TRBV2 to TRBJ1-5; D gene uncertain. The CDR3 runs to 15 residues. Per germline, CDR1 SNHLY and CDR2 FYNNEI. With 2 bases removed from V and 3 bases from J, the gap between germline ends came to 11 bases. The CDR3 bases are TGTGCCAGCAGTGAACTCAGTCTCTTCAATCAGCCCCAGCATTTT. Protein sequence: CASSELSLFNQPQHF. The variable domain in full, completed from reference TRBV2 and TRBJ1-5, reads EPEVTQTPSHQVTQMGQEVILRCVPISNHLYFYWYRQILGQKVEFLVSFYNNEISEKSEIFDDQFSVERPDGSNFTLKIRSTKLEDSAMYFCASSELSLFNQPQHFGDGTRLSIL.

Notes on this clonotype: A read error may be the cause here, since a much bigger clone is one base away. The CDR3, as DNA: TGTGCCAGCAGCCGGAACCCTGGGCTTAAAGAGACCCACTACTTC. As protein: CASSRNPGLKETHYF. This rearrangement joins TRBV7-8 to TRBJ2-5; no definite D call. The CDR3 has 15 amino acids. Germline V lookup: CDR1 SGHVS, CDR2 FQNEAQ.

This clonotype was detected ten times or more. The rearrangement links TRBV29-1 to TRBJ2-7, with TRBD1 identical over 8 bases. The CDR3 is 14 residues long. J lost 3 bases, V lost 6 bases, and 10 bases had no gene match. Looked up from germline, CDR1 is SQVTM and CDR2 is ANQGSEA. In nucleotides, the CDR3 is TGCAGCGTCATACCCCCAACAGGGGGCTACGAGCAGTACTTC. Protein sequence: CSVIPPTGGYEQYF.

This clonotype was recorded at least ten times. The chain recombines TRBV7-9 with TRBJ2-3; 8 positions match TRBD2. The J call may be wrong; the DNA end is better matched by TRBJ2-5. This CDR3 has 14 amino acids. CDR1 is SEHNR, CDR2 FQNEAQ, per germline (reference sequence). The CDR3 is CASSLSGKRETQYF. CDR3 in DNA: TGTGCCAGCAGCCTTAGCGGGAAACGGGAGACCCAGTACTTC.

The rearrangement joins TRBV9 to TRBJ1-1, with D perhaps matching TRBD1 (5 bases). The CDR3 has 14 amino acids. V lost 4 bases to trimming and J lost 0 bases, with 10 bases between them. The germline CDR1 and CDR2 sequences are SGDLS and YYNGEE. Written as DNA, the CDR3 is TGTGCCAGCAGCTCAGGGACTATGAACACTGAAGCTTTCTTT. It yields the protein CASSSGTMNTEAFF.

The chain is built from TRBV19 and TRBJ2-1; 8 bases fit TRBD2. Germline assignment: CDR1 LNHDA and CDR2 SQIVND (reference sequence). This CDR3 region has 15 residues. V shed 8 bases and J 7 bases; nucleotides not matched to a gene: 13. This CDR3 is CASARVAGGRNEQFF. CDR3 coding DNA: TGTGCCAGTGCCAGGGTGGCGGGAGGCCGGAATGAGCAGTTCTTC.

A few counts support this clonotype. A much larger clone lies a single base off, so this may be a read error. CDR3 sequence reads: CASSSCAQTVSQETQYF. In nucleotides, the CDR3 is TGTGCCAGCAGTTCCTGTGCCCAGACAGTTAGTCAAGAGACCCAGTACTTC. The chain links TRBV28 to TRBJ2-5, with TRBD1 as a possible D gene (5 bases). The CDR3 is 17 residues long. Germline CDR1 and CDR2: MDHEN and SYDVKM. Trimming cost V 4 bases and J 2 bases, with 20 bases left between them.

This clonotype has only one observation. This chain connects TRBV4-1 to TRBJ2-7; no reliable D call. Germline V lookup: CDR1 MGHRA, CDR2 YSYEKL. The CDR3 is made up of 16 amino acids. Trimming removed 0 bases from V and 3 bases from J, with 15 bases in between. The CDR3 protein is CASSQDKSYNFYEQYF. As DNA, the CDR3 is TGCGCCAGCAGCCAAGATAAGTCCTATAATTTCTACGAGCAGTACTTC.

Note on this clonotype: This may be a read error, as it is one base from a much larger clone. The chain uses TRBV30 and TRBJ2-7, with 9 bases that match TRBD1. J was trimmed by 3 bases and V by 5 bases; bases with no gene match: 11. The CDR3 length is 15 residues. Germline V gives CDR1 GTSNPN, CDR2 SVGIG (reference sequence). CDR3 coding DNA: TGTGCCTGGGAGCCGGGACAGGGTCGATTCTACGAGCAGTACTTC. Translating it yields CAWEPGQGRFYEQYF.

At least ten counts were recorded for this clonotype. The chain combines TRBV12-3 or TRBV12-4 with TRBJ1-2; TRBD1 matches 11 bases. The trim removed 3 bases at V and 8 bases at J, leaving 5 bases unmatched. The CDR3 runs to 14 residues. This chain's CDR3 is CASSFWDRGLGYTF. The CDR3 coding sequence is TGTGCCAGCAGTTTTTGGGACAGGGGGTTAGGCTACACCTTC.

The chain has TRBV6-1 and TRBJ2-6; D is uncertain. Germline-derived CDR1 and CDR2 are MNHNS and SASEGT. Trimming removed 6 bases from V and 4 bases from J, with 16 bases in between. CDR3 length equals 16 residues. CDR3 amino acids: CASSHTPVAGANVLTF. The CDR3 nucleotides are TGTGCCAGCAGCCATACGCCGGTGGCGGGGGCCAACGTCCTGACTTTC.

The J gene is TRBJ2-1, the V gene TRBV28; 9 bases match TRBD2. Trimming cost V 0 bases and J 0 bases; bases outside gene matches: 9. CDR1 and CDR2 from the germline V gene are MDHEN and SYDVKM. The length of the CDR3 is 19 residues. The CDR3 region has the DNA TGTGCCAGCAGTTTATGGAGCGGTAGCGGGAGCGGCTCCTACAATGAGCAGTTCTTC. It yields the protein CASSLWSGSGSGSYNEQFF.

This clonotype was recorded at least ten times. The V gene is TRBV6-2 or TRBV6-3, the J gene TRBJ2-2; 9 bases align to TRBD2. J lost 2 bases, V lost 6 bases, and 7 bases had no gene match. This CDR3 contains 16 residues. From germline, CDR1 is MNHEY and CDR2 SVGEGT. The CDR3 sequence: CASRLLAGGNTGELFF. The CDR3 DNA reads TGTGCCAGCAGACTACTAGCGGGTGGAAACACCGGGGAGCTGTTTTTT.

This clonotype was seen ten or more times. J is TRBJ2-1 and V is TRBV7-3; D might be TRBD1 or TRBD2, each matching 5 bases. The germline V gene has CDR1 SGHTA and CDR2 FQGTGA. The CDR3 contains 16 residues. V lost 5 bases to trimming and J lost 9 bases, with 23 bases between them. The CDR3 DNA is TGTGCCAGCAGCCCGGGTACGGGACGGCTTTATCCTGAGCAGTTCTTC. Translating it yields CASSPGTGRLYPEQFF.

The V gene is TRBV20-1, the J gene TRBJ2-7, with 12 bases lining up with TRBD2. Germline V CDR1 and CDR2: DFQATT, SNEGSKA (reference sequence). Trimming cost V 6 bases and J 5 bases; bases outside gene matches: 11. CDR3 length: 15 amino acids. In nucleotides, the CDR3 is TGCAGTGCCCCCAGTGCTAGCGGGAGGGCCCACGAGCAGTACTTC. Amino acid sequence: CSAPSASGRAHEQYF.

The sample holds a few counts of this clonotype. The chain couples TRBV20-1 to TRBJ1-6; D perhaps matches TRBD1 (5 bases). Trimming pared 0 bases from V and 6 bases from J, leaving 9 bases between. The length of the CDR3 is 14 residues. The V gene's germline CDR1 is DFQATT and CDR2 SNEGSKA (reference sequence). The DNA for the CDR3 is TGCAGTGCTAGAGATGAGACAGCTAATTCACCCCTCCACTTT. Its protein product is CSARDETANSPLHF.

This clonotype turned up a few times. The chain joins TRBV6-1 to TRBJ2-7, with TRBD2 identical over 11 bases. V shed 7 bases, J shed 6 bases, and the junction held 8 bases outside the gene matches. Germline CDR1 is MNHNS and CDR2 is SASEGT. This CDR3 spans 14 amino acids. The DNA for the CDR3 is TGTGCCAGCAACCTACTAGCGGGAGAGGGCGAGCAGTACTTC. Amino acids: CASNLLAGEGEQYF.

This clonotype was seen many times. The gene calls are TRBV3-1 and TRBJ1-4; no definite D call. The V and J ends lost 4 bases and 8 bases respectively, with 11 bases between them. The CDR3 spans 13 residues. The germline CDR1 and CDR2 sequences are LGHDT and YNNKEL (reference sequence). The CDR3, as DNA: TGTGCCAGCAGCCCAAATACGGGCGAAAAACTGTTTTTT. Translating gives CASSPNTGEKLFF.

In its sample, this clonotype was seen many times. The chain links TRBV28 to TRBJ2-2; 10 positions agree with TRBD1. Germline assignment: CDR1 MDHEN and CDR2 SYDVKM. CDR3 length equals 15 residues. The V gene end was trimmed by 5 bases and the J gene end by 4 bases; junction bases not matched to a gene: 4. The DNA for the CDR3 is TGTGCCAGCAGTGACAGGGGGCGCGGCACCGGGGAGCTGTTTTTT. Encoded protein: CASSDRGRGTGELFF.

This clonotype was counted ten times or more. The chain uses TRBV2 and TRBJ2-1; TRBD1 matches 7 bases. CDR3 length equals 12 residues. Germline CDR1 SNHLY, CDR2 FYNNEI. After removal of 4 bases from V and 9 bases from J, the junction contained 3 bases not matched to a gene. CDR3 in amino acids: CASSAHRGEQFF. In DNA form, the CDR3 reads TGTGCCAGCAGTGCCCACAGGGGTGAGCAGTTCTTC.

There are many counts of this clonotype. The chain is built from TRBV3-1 and TRBJ2-3, with no clear D. CDR1 LGHDT and CDR2 YNNKEL come from the germline V gene (reference sequence). The CDR3 is 16 amino acids. V lost 0 bases to trimming and J lost 1 base, with 11 bases between them. The CDR3 spells CASSQDYFRGTDTQYF. DNA of the CDR3: TGTGCCAGCAGCCAAGATTACTTCCGAGGCACAGATACGCAGTATTTT.

This clonotype has only a few counts. The V and J genes are TRBV3-1 and TRBJ2-1; D is possibly TRBD1 (5 bases). This CDR3 is built from 17 residues. V lost 1 base and J lost 4, with 17 bases in between. Germline CDR1 LGHDT, CDR2 YNNKEL (reference sequence). Here the CDR3 reads CASSQVGLGFFYNEQFF. CDR3 coding DNA: TGTGCCAGCAGCCAAGTGGGGCTAGGGTTTTTTTACAATGAGCAGTTCTTC.

J is TRBJ1-5 and V is TRBV28; D gene ambiguous. V was clipped by 9 bases and J by 0 bases, with 12 bases between them. The CDR3 is 14 residues long. The germline gives CDR1 MDHEN, CDR2 SYDVKM. The CDR3 is CASNGGNSNQPQHF. CDR3 coding DNA: TGTGCCAGTAATGGCGGAAATAGCAATCAGCCCCAGCATTTT.

This clonotype was seen at least ten times. The V gene is TRBV18, the J gene TRBJ2-7; D is ambiguous. CDR3 length equals 13 residues. V was shortened by 6 bases and J by 6 bases, with 15 bases between the two germline ends. CDR1 is KGHSH and CDR2 is LQKENI in the germline V gene. In DNA form, the CDR3 reads TGTGCCAGCTCCCCAGGTATTCAAAGCGAGCAGTACTTC. Its protein product is CASSPGIQSEQYF.

This sequence joins TRBV15 and TRBJ1-3; D is unresolved. Trimming pared 0 bases from V and 0 bases from J, leaving 9 bases between. In germline, CDR1 is LNHNV, CDR2 YYDKDF (reference sequence). This CDR3 is 16 amino acids long. CDR3 sequence (DNA): TGTGCCACCAGCAGAGATATGAACCCCTCTGGAAACACCATATATTTT. Translating it yields CATSRDMNPSGNTIYF. The full variable domain, rest sourced from reference TRBV15 and TRBJ1-3, is DAMVIQNPRYQVTQFGKPVTLSCSQTLNHNVMYWYQQKSSQAPKLLFHYYDKDFNNEADTPDNFQSRRPNTSFCFLDIRSPGLGDTAMYLCATSRDMNPSGNTIYFGEGSWLTVV.

This clonotype came up a few times. The junction and the germline gene differ at one end; a read error may be behind it. The V and J genes are TRBV20-1 and TRBJ2-1; tentatively, D is TRBD1 (5 bases). Germline V CDR1 and CDR2: DFQATT, SNEGSKA (reference sequence). This CDR3 comprises 12 residues. For the CDR3, the DNA is TGCAGTGCAGATAGGCAGGGCAATGGGCAGTTCTTC. It is translated as CSADRQGNGQFF.

This clonotype was counted at least ten times. V is TRBV28 and J is TRBJ2-4, with D perhaps TRBD1 or TRBD2 (5 bases each). Germline CDR1 and CDR2: MDHEN and SYDVKM. CDR3 length equals 18 residues. V was cut by 4 bases and J by 0 bases, with 19 bases left in between. This CDR3 reads CASSWDPTDRLAKNIQYF. CDR3 nucleotide sequence: TGTGCCAGCAGTTGGGACCCTACGGACCGCTTAGCCAAAAACATTCAGTACTTC. The whole variable domain, remainder taken from reference TRBV28 and TRBJ2-4, is DVKVTQSSRYLVKRTGEKVFLECVQDMDHENMFWYRQDPGLGLRLIYFSYDVKMKEKGDIPEGYSVSREKKERFSLILESASTNQTSMYLCASSWDPTDRLAKNIQYFGAGTRLSVL.

On this clonotype itself: A much larger clone lies one base from this, so it may be a read error. The V and J genes are TRBV7-9 and TRBJ2-1; either TRBD1 or TRBD2 may fit D (5 bases each). Germline V gives CDR1 SEHNR, CDR2 FQNEAQ (reference sequence). V gave up 7 bases and J gave up 6 bases, with 16 bases separating them. CDR3 length: 14 residues. The CDR3 nucleotides read TGTGCCAGCAATCCGTCGGGACCAAGCAATGAGCAGTTCTTC. It translates to CASNPSGPSNEQFF.

This clonotype was detected ten times or more. The genes are TRBV28 and TRBJ1-1; D is unclear. This CDR3 spans 11 amino acids. Per the germline V gene, CDR1 is MDHEN and CDR2 is SYDVKM. The ends were cut back, 6 bases at V and 7 bases at J, with 9 bases in the middle. This chain's CDR3 is CASSTGREAFF. DNA of the CDR3: TGTGCCAGCAGCACCGGACGTGAAGCTTTCTTT. Full variable domain (rest looked up from reference TRBV28 and TRBJ1-1): DVKVTQSSRYLVKRTGEKVFLECVQDMDHENMFWYRQDPGLGLRLIYFSYDVKMKEKGDIPEGYSVSREKKERFSLILESASTNQTSMYLCASSTGREAFFGQGTRLTVV.

The V gene is TRBV20-1, the J gene TRBJ1-5; D unclear. V was clipped by 2 bases and J by 2 bases, with 10 bases between them. The CDR3 totals 14 residues. Germline CDR1 and CDR2: DFQATT and SNEGSKA (reference sequence). In DNA, the CDR3 is TGCAGTGCTAGACAGGTGGTGGGCAATCAGCCCCAGCATTTT. It yields the protein CSARQVVGNQPQHF.

Remarks on this clonotype: An end of the junction differs from the germline gene, which may be a read error. The rearrangement links TRBV4-1 to TRBJ2-3; either TRBD1 or TRBD2 may supply D (6 bases each). Germline loops: CDR1 MGHRA, CDR2 YSYEKL. The CDR3 is made up of 15 amino acids. DNA for the CDR3: TGCGCCAGCACCCAAGAAGGGGGGCTGACAGATACGCAGTATTTT. Its translation: CASTQEGGLTDTQYF.